The 29 T cell receptor beta chains below all came from one sample that was sequenced in a study of control samples from healthy donors and cancer patients. TCRdb's table, derived via immunoSEQ multiplex PCR, lists solely in-frame clones and lacks some. The top ten clones hold about 40% of a sample with about 120,000 clones, 89% of them seen once. Source material: blood. The receptors come from a man in his fifties in good health.

V is TRBV6-6 and J is TRBJ1-1; D remains unclear. This CDR3 comprises 14 residues. The germline V gene has CDR1 MNHNY and CDR2 SVGAGI (reference sequence). V lost 2 bases and J lost 1, with 8 bases in between. This CDR3 reads CASSYGHKNTEAFF. The CDR3 DNA sequence: TGTGCCAGCAGTTACGGTCATAAGAACACTGAAGCTTTCTTT.

The chain uses TRBV6-5 and TRBJ2-3; 9 positions agree with TRBD2. The CDR3 is 15 amino acids. Germline CDR1 MNHEY, CDR2 SVGAGI. V lost 6 bases and J lost 2; bases outside the gene matches: 6. CDR3 loop: CASSPLAGPTDTQYF. As DNA, the CDR3 is TGTGCCAGCAGCCCCCTAGCGGGGCCCACAGATACGCAGTATTTT.

The V gene is TRBV11-3, the J gene TRBJ1-1; 7 positions match TRBD1. J gave up 1 base and V 5 bases, and 7 bases lay outside the gene matches. The length of the CDR3 is 15 residues. Germline V gene lookup returns CDR1 SGHNT and CDR2 YENEEA. DNA of the CDR3: TGTGCCAGCAGCCCGACGACAGGGCCGAACACTGAAGCTTTCTTT. It specifies CASSPTTGPNTEAFF. The full variable domain, completed using reference TRBV11-3 and TRBJ1-1, is EAGVVQSPRYKIIEKKQPVAFWCNPISGHNTLYWYLQNLGQGPELLIRYENEEAVDDSQLPKDRFSAERLKGVDSTLKIQPAELGDSAVYLCASSPTTGPNTEAFFGQGTRLTVV.

The gene calls are TRBV27 and TRBJ1-2; D perhaps matches TRBD1 (6 bases). V was clipped by 8 bases and J by 1 base, with 17 bases between them. The CDR3 covers 15 residues. Germline loops: CDR1 MNHEY, CDR2 SMNVEV (reference sequence). CDR3 in DNA: TGTGCCAGCCGACACAGGGTGGACCTTAACTATGGCTACACCTTC. Its translation: CASRHRVDLNYGYTF.

This chain links TRBV7-6 with TRBJ1-2, with unresolved D. Trimming shortened V by 5 bases and J by 6 bases, and 28 bases separated the two germline ends. The CDR3 runs to 18 residues. The V gene's germline CDR1 is SGHVS and CDR2 FNYEAQ. As DNA, the CDR3 is TGTGCCAGCAGCCCCGGGGAGGGCTTAATCGGCCTGGGGAATGGCTACACCTTC. It is translated as CASSPGEGLIGLGNGYTF.

This clone was counted once. The rearrangement uses TRBV27 and TRBJ2-3; 8 positions agree with TRBD1. The CDR3 sequence is 15 residues long. V gave up 5 bases and J gave up 0 bases; unmatched junction bases: 4. The germline V gene encodes CDR1 MNHEY and CDR2 SMNVEV (reference sequence). This CDR3 is CASSLQGVSTDTQYF. In DNA, the CDR3 is TGTGCCAGCAGTCTACAGGGGGTTAGCACAGATACGCAGTATTTT.

The rearrangement uses TRBV7-6 and TRBJ2-1; TRBD1 matches 9 bases. The germline V gene has CDR1 SGHVS and CDR2 FNYEAQ. V was clipped by 0 bases and J by 9 bases; unmatched bases: 12. CDR3 length: 17 residues. The CDR3 sequence: CASSLAAGQGRSGEQFF. In DNA form, the CDR3 reads TGTGCCAGCAGCTTAGCGGCGGGACAGGGTCGATCCGGTGAGCAGTTCTTC.

This clone occurred once. The chain couples TRBV7-9 to TRBJ1-3; D may be TRBD1 (5 bases). Germline CDR1 SEHNR, CDR2 FQNEAQ (reference sequence). This CDR3 has 16 amino acids. V gave up 3 bases and J gave up 0 bases, with 12 bases separating them. DNA of the CDR3: TGTGCCAGCAGCTTGGAGCGGGGGAGCTCTGGAAACACCATATATTTT. This gives the protein CASSLERGSSGNTIYF.

The gene calls are TRBV4-1 and TRBJ2-5; D is undetermined. The CDR3 length is 14 residues. Trimming removed 0 bases from V and 9 bases from J, with 14 bases in between. Germline loops: CDR1 MGHRA, CDR2 YSYEKL. CDR3 sequence reads: CASSQDYGVLAQYF. CDR3 bases: TGCGCCAGCAGCCAAGATTATGGGGTTCTAGCCCAGTACTTC.

The chain employs TRBV10-3 and TRBJ1-1, with D tentatively TRBD1 (5 bases). V lost 2 bases, J lost 4 bases, and 26 bases lay in between. This CDR3 has 19 amino acids. CDR1 is ENHRY, CDR2 SYGVKD, per germline. CDR3 region: CAISEELVGVRGLGTEAFF. CDR3 bases: TGTGCCATCAGTGAGGAATTGGTCGGGGTGCGGGGGTTAGGCACTGAAGCTTTCTTT.

CDR3 DNA: TGTGCCAGCAGCGTCGCCGCCTCTGGAAACACCATATATTTT. Translating it yields CASSVAASGNTIYF. This chain joins TRBV5-5 and TRBJ1-3; D remains ambiguous. The CDR3 consists of 14 residues. V lost 4 bases and J 0 bases, leaving 8 bases between the germline ends. The germline gives CDR1 SGHKS, CDR2 YYEKEE (reference sequence).

This clone has just a few counts. The rearrangement uses TRBV30 and TRBJ2-5; 8 bases are a match to TRBD2. The CDR3 has 14 amino acids. Trimming took 1 base from V and 7 from J; bases not matched to a gene: 8. The V gene's germline CDR1 is GTSNPN and CDR2 SVGIG (reference sequence). The CDR3 reads CAWSGGLASGTQYF. In DNA, the CDR3 is TGTGCCTGGAGTGGTGGACTAGCTAGCGGGACCCAGTACTTC.

The J gene is TRBJ1-3, the V gene TRBV19; tentative D call: TRBD1 (5 bases). The V gene's germline CDR1 is LNHDA and CDR2 SQIVND (reference sequence). Trimming removed 1 base at V and 0 bases at J, with 13 bases between. The CDR3 has 17 residues. The CDR3 is CASSIVPGKSSGNTIYF. CDR3 coding DNA: TGTGCCAGTAGTATAGTGCCAGGGAAGAGCTCTGGAAACACCATATATTTT.

The V call is TRBV6-6, the J call TRBJ1-1; perhaps TRBD1 as D (6 bases). V was shortened by 2 bases and J by 7 bases, with 11 bases between the two germline ends. The germline gives CDR1 MNHNY, CDR2 SVGAGI (reference sequence). The CDR3 loop spans 13 amino acids. The CDR3: CASSYRGGIEAFF. In DNA form, the CDR3 reads TGTGCCAGCAGTTACAGGGGGGGGATTGAAGCTTTCTTT.

The V gene is TRBV18, the J gene TRBJ1-1, with a weak D call TRBD1 (5 bases). Trimming left V 5 bases short and J 6 bases short, with 13 bases between. The CDR3 is made up of 13 amino acids. Per germline, CDR1 KGHSH and CDR2 LQKENI. The CDR3 region has the DNA TGTGCCAGCTCAGTCTCGGGGACCCCTGAAGCTTTCTTT. Residues: CASSVSGTPEAFF.

The chain carries TRBV5-1 and TRBJ2-6; D call uncertain. V was cut by 0 bases and J by 0 bases, with 7 bases left in between. CDR3 length: 16 residues. Germline CDR1 and CDR2: SGHRS and YFSETQ. The CDR3 region is CASSLDLGSGANVLTF. Written as DNA, the CDR3 is TGCGCCAGCAGCTTGGACCTGGGCTCTGGGGCCAACGTCCTGACTTTC.

J is TRBJ2-3 and V is TRBV5-1; weak D call: TRBD2 (5 bases). V dropped 0 bases and J dropped 3 bases, with 11 bases sitting between them. Germline V CDR1 and CDR2: SGHRS, YFSETQ. This CDR3 is built from 15 residues. CDR3 loop: CASSLGWEKTDTQYF. CDR3 DNA: TGCGCCAGCAGCTTGGGGTGGGAGAAAACAGATACGCAGTATTTT.

This chain uses TRBV15 with TRBJ2-7; D gene ambiguous. Germline CDR1 and CDR2: LNHNV and YYDKDF (reference sequence). This CDR3 has 16 amino acids. V was cut by 5 bases and J by 4 bases, with 21 bases left in between. CDR3 sequence reads: CATSDALQPIIYEQYF. In nucleotides, the CDR3 is TGTGCCACCAGCGATGCCCTGCAACCCATCATTTACGAGCAGTACTTC.

This clone has a single count. The chain carries TRBV6-5 and TRBJ1-4; possibly TRBD1 for D (5 bases). This CDR3 spans 15 amino acids. In germline, CDR1 is MNHEY, CDR2 SVGAGI. Trimming cost V 5 bases and J 5 bases, with 15 bases left between them. CDR3 sequence: CASSTLFGGNEKLFF. The CDR3 DNA is TGTGCCAGCAGTACGCTCTTTGGGGGGAATGAAAAACTGTTTTTT.

The chain carries TRBV7-6 and TRBJ1-5; the D gene is possibly TRBD1 (5 bases). The CDR3 runs 16 residues. Germline V CDR1 and CDR2: SGHVS, FNYEAQ. V lost 5 bases to trimming and J lost 0 bases, with 14 bases between them. The CDR3 nucleotides read TGTGCCAGCAGCACATTCGTGGGGGTTAGCAATCAGCCCCAGCATTTT. As protein: CASSTFVGVSNQPQHF.

The chain uses TRBV19 and TRBJ1-2; TRBD1 is a possible D gene (5 bases). V lost 3 bases to trimming and J lost 7 bases, with 24 bases between them. CDR1 is LNHDA and CDR2 is SQIVND in the germline V gene (reference sequence). This CDR3 contains 17 residues. The CDR3 reads CASSMSSWGLQASGYTF. Here the CDR3 DNA reads TGTGCCAGTAGTATGTCATCGTGGGGACTCCAAGCCAGTGGCTACACCTTC.

V gene TRBV5-8 combines with J gene TRBJ1-5; tentative D call: TRBD1 (5 bases). V lost 0 bases to trimming and J lost 9 bases, with 10 bases between them. This CDR3 has 13 residues. Per germline, CDR1 SGHTS and CDR2 YDEGEE. CDR3 DNA sequence: TGTGCCAGCAGCTTGGGACAGTGGGGGCCCCAGCATTTT. Protein: CASSLGQWGPQHF.

This rearrangement joins TRBV6-6 to TRBJ2-1; 9 bases match TRBD1. V trimming: 4 bases; J trimming: 2 bases; junction bases outside the gene matches: 3. The CDR3 has 15 amino acids. Germline V gene sequence: CDR1 MNHNY, CDR2 SVGAGI (reference sequence). CDR3 in amino acids: CASSFTGGAYNEQFF. The CDR3 nucleotides are TGTGCCAGCAGTTTCACAGGGGGCGCCTACAATGAGCAGTTCTTC.

This sequence joins TRBV4-1 and TRBJ1-2, with D maybe TRBD1 (5 bases). The CDR3 covers 14 residues. Trimming pared 0 bases from V and 8 bases from J, leaving 13 bases between. Germline V gene sequence: CDR1 MGHRA, CDR2 YSYEKL. As DNA, the CDR3 is TGCGCCAGCAGCCAAGATCTGGCAGGGAACGGCTACACCTTC. Protein product: CASSQDLAGNGYTF.

This clone was recorded a few times. This chain links TRBV5-1 with TRBJ1-4; 7 positions match TRBD1. V lost 4 bases and J lost 0; bases outside the gene matches: 6. The CDR3 is made up of 16 amino acids. The germline gives CDR1 SGHRS, CDR2 YFSETQ. CDR3 in amino acids: CASSLGQAATNEKLFF. The CDR3 bases are TGCGCCAGCAGCCTCGGACAGGCTGCAACTAATGAAAAACTGTTTTTT.

The chain links TRBV7-2 to TRBJ2-7, with D hard to call. Trimming pared 5 bases from V and 0 bases from J, leaving 14 bases between. The CDR3 length is 15 residues. Per germline, CDR1 SGHTA and CDR2 FQGNSA. This chain's CDR3 is CASSMGNLDSYEQYF. Written as DNA, the CDR3 is TGTGCCAGCAGCATGGGGAATCTTGACTCCTACGAGCAGTACTTC.

The chain has TRBV12-3 or TRBV12-4 and TRBJ1-2; 8 nucleotides match TRBD1. Trimming cost V 5 bases and J 2 bases; bases outside gene matches: 1. The CDR3 contains 13 residues. The CDR3 loop is CASSRQGNYGYTF. CDR3 coding DNA: TGTGCCAGCAGTCGACAGGGGAACTATGGCTACACCTTC.

This clone came up once. The CDR3 DNA sequence: TGTGCCACCGGCAAAGCAGGGGAGCATGAAAAACTGTTTTTT. The encoded protein is CATGKAGEHEKLFF. This chain links TRBV27 with TRBJ1-4; a weak D match, TRBD1 (6 bases). Germline-derived CDR1 and CDR2 are MNHEY and SMNVEV (reference sequence). The V and J ends lost 10 bases and 6 bases respectively, with 18 bases between them. The CDR3 has 14 amino acids.

This clone was found once. The chain joins TRBV12-5 to TRBJ1-1, with D perhaps TRBD1 (6 bases). The CDR3 contains 12 residues. Looked up from germline, CDR1 is LGHNT and CDR2 is FRNRAP. Trimming removed 8 bases at V and 6 bases at J, with 13 bases between. The CDR3 sequence: CASSQGRAEAFF. The CDR3 DNA reads TGTGCTAGTTCACAGGGCCGGGCTGAAGCTTTCTTT. The entire variable domain, with the rest obtained from reference TRBV12-5 and TRBJ1-1, is as follows: DARVTQTPRHKVTEMGQEVTMRCQPILGHNTVFWYRQTMMQGLELLAYFRNRAPLDDSGMPKDRFSAEMPDATLATLKIQPSEPRDSAVYFCASSQGRAEAFFGQGTRLTVV.